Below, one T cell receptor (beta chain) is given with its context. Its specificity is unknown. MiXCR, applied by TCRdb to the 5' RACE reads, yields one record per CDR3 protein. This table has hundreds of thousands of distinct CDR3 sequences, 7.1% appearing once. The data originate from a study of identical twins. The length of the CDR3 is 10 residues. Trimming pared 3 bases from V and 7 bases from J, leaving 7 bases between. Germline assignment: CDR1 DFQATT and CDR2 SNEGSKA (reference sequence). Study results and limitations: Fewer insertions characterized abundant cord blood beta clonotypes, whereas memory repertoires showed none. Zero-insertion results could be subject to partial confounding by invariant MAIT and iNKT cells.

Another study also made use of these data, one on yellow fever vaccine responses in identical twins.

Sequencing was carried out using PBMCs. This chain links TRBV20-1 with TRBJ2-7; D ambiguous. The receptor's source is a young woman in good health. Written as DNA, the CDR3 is TGCAGTGCTAGGGGGTTTGAGCAGTACGTC. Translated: CSARGFEQYV.